Presented here are 26 T cell receptor beta chains from one specimen sequenced in a study of blood T cells in healthy people across ages. PCR was performed a second time for roughly 7 to 11 cycles using a sample-barcoded 5' primer and a J-beta primer mix. Each CDR3 protein is one row after TCRdb ran MiXCR on the 5' RACE reads. The repertoire includes about 1.8 million distinct CDR3 sequences, roughly 52% of them detected once, and more than 2% sits in the top ten. Sequences were obtained from blood. The receptor source for this set is a middle-aged woman in good health.

This clonotype was seen a single time. A junction boundary mismatches the germline segment, possibly from a read error. V gene TRBV12-3 or TRBV12-4 combines with J gene TRBJ1-2, with D possibly being TRBD1 (5 bases). The CDR3 has 14 residues. In DNA, the CDR3 is TGTGCCAGCAGTTCGGCGGGACGGACCTATGACTACACCTTC. This sequence encodes CASSSAGRTYDYTF.

In this sample, this clonotype turned up many times. This chain's CDR3 is CASSPLAGAWETQYF. CDR3 bases: TGTGCCAGCAGCCCCCTCGCGGGGGCTTGGGAGACCCAGTACTTC. The chain employs TRBV7-2 and TRBJ2-5; a weak D match, TRBD2 (7 bases). Trimming took 5 bases from V and 5 from J, leaving 18 bases between them. Germline CDR1 SGHTA, CDR2 FQGNSA. The length of the CDR3 is 15 residues. The full variable domain, with the rest looked up from reference TRBV7-2 and TRBJ2-5, is GAGVSQSPSNKVTEKGKDVELRCDPISGHTALYWYRQSLGQGLEFLIYFQGNSAPDKSGLPSDRFSAERTGGSVSTLTIQRTQQEDSAVYLCASSPLAGAWETQYFGPGTRLLVL.

The CDR3 sequence is CASSEWQVNYEQYF. The CDR3 bases are TGTGCCAGCAGTGAATGGCAGGTTAACTACGAGCAGTACTTC. J is TRBJ2-7 and V is TRBV6-1; no clear D. The CDR3 runs 14 residues. Germline V gene sequence: CDR1 MNHNS, CDR2 SASEGT. Trimming cost V 2 bases and J 3 bases, with 11 bases left between them.

This clonotype was seen at least ten times. This rearrangement joins TRBV7-2 to TRBJ2-5; unclear D gene. Germline CDR1 reads SGHTA; CDR2 reads FQGNSA. The CDR3 is 13 residues long. V was cut by 2 bases and J by 4 bases, with 8 bases left in between. CDR3 nucleotides: TGTGCCAGCAGCTTAAAGGGCCGAGAGACCCAGTACTTC. Amino acids: CASSLKGRETQYF. Drawing the rest from reference TRBV7-2 and TRBJ2-5, the complete variable domain is GAGVSQSPSNKVTEKGKDVELRCDPISGHTALYWYRQSLGQGLEFLIYFQGNSAPDKSGLPSDRFSAERTGGSVSTLTIQRTQQEDSAVYLCASSLKGRETQYFGPGTRLLVL.

The chain uses TRBV6-5 and TRBJ2-5; unclear D gene. Germline CDR1 MNHEY, CDR2 SVGAGI. The CDR3 consists of 14 residues. The V and J ends lost 5 bases and 2 bases respectively, with 12 bases between them. The CDR3 region has the DNA TGTGCCAGCAGTCCCCTGGGGTTACAAGAGACCCAGTACTTC. As protein: CASSPLGLQETQYF.

The gene calls are TRBV14 and TRBJ2-7; 7 bases agree with TRBD1. Looked up from germline, CDR1 is SGHDN and CDR2 is FVKESK. The ends lost 2 bases at V and 9 bases at J; junction bases unmatched: 19. The CDR3 covers 17 residues. The CDR3 region is CASSQRQGVSLLRGQYF. The CDR3 nucleotides read TGTGCCAGCAGCCAACGGCAGGGGGTTTCCCTCCTACGAGGGCAGTACTTC.

At least ten counts were recorded for this clonotype. The chain carries TRBV29-1 and TRBJ2-3, with D perhaps given as TRBD1 or TRBD2 (7 bases each). This CDR3 has 13 residues. Trimming removed 4 bases from V and 7 bases from J, with 15 bases in between. Germline CDR1 SQVTM, CDR2 ANQGSEA. DNA for the CDR3: TGCAGCGTTGTGGCAGGGGGAGGGAATACGCAGTATTTT. Its translation: CSVVAGGGNTQYF.

This clonotype turned up a few times. The rearrangement uses TRBV29-1 and TRBJ1-5; unclear D gene. Trimming pared 4 bases from V and 2 bases from J, leaving 18 bases between. Germline loops: CDR1 SQVTM, CDR2 ANQGSEA. There are 16 residues in the CDR3. As DNA, the CDR3 is TGCAGCGTTGTCTTCCCGACGATGGGTGGCAATCAGCCCCAGCATTTT. Its translation: CSVVFPTMGGNQPQHF.

The chain recombines TRBV27 with TRBJ2-2; 9 nucleotides match TRBD1. The CDR3 has 17 residues. The germline CDR1 and CDR2 sequences are MNHEY and SMNVEV (reference sequence). V trimming: 3 bases; J trimming: 5 bases; junction bases outside the gene matches: 10. The CDR3 loop is CASSFSPGQGRTGELFF. Here the CDR3 DNA reads TGTGCCAGCAGTTTCTCGCCGGGACAGGGCAGAACCGGGGAGCTGTTTTTT.

This clonotype was seen a few times. The chain is built from TRBV4-3 and TRBJ2-3; D unclear. The germline V gene encodes CDR1 LGHNA and CDR2 YSLEER. V was cut by 1 base and J by 0 bases, with 8 bases left in between. This CDR3 has 15 residues. The CDR3 DNA reads TGCGCCAGCAGCCAAGTGCTGACCAGCACAGATACGCAGTATTTT. This codes for CASSQVLTSTDTQYF.

The chain links TRBV28 to TRBJ2-1, with 7 positions matching TRBD1. The CDR3 runs 14 residues. Trimming at V came to 6 bases and at J to 7 bases, leaving 9 bases not matched to a gene. CDR1 and CDR2 (germline): MDHEN, SYDVKM. The CDR3 is CASSDDRVVNEQFF. CDR3 DNA sequence: TGTGCCAGCAGCGATGACAGGGTGGTGAATGAGCAGTTCTTC.

In its sample, this clonotype was seen a few times. The rearrangement links TRBV28 to TRBJ1-2; no firm D call. The CDR3 contains 15 residues. V was trimmed by 5 bases and J by 8 bases, leaving 21 bases between them. Per the germline V gene, CDR1 is MDHEN and CDR2 is SYDVKM. This CDR3 reads CASSLSVRVLDGYTF. The CDR3 DNA reads TGTGCCAGCAGTCTTAGCGTCCGGGTTCTTGACGGCTACACCTTC.

The V and J genes are TRBV5-6 and TRBJ2-7; 9 nucleotides match TRBD2. After removal of 1 base from V and 7 bases from J, the junction contained 9 bases not matched to a gene. The germline V gene encodes CDR1 SGHDT and CDR2 YYEEEE. The CDR3 runs 15 residues. CDR3 protein: CASSLNSGGHNEQYF. CDR3 sequence (DNA): TGTGCCAGCAGCTTGAATAGCGGGGGCCACAATGAGCAGTACTTC. Full variable domain (outside the CDR3, taken from reference TRBV5-6 and TRBJ2-7): DAGVTQSPTHLIKTRGQQVTLRCSPKSGHDTVSWYQQALGQGPQFIFQYYEEEERQRGNFPDRFSGHQFPNYSSELNVNALLLGDSALYLCASSLNSGGHNEQYFGPGTRLTVT.

The chain combines TRBV28 with TRBJ2-7, with D possibly called TRBD1 or TRBD2 (5 bases each). The CDR3 totals 15 residues. Germline loops: CDR1 MDHEN, CDR2 SYDVKM. Deletions cut 4 bases from V and 4 bases from J, with 17 bases between. The CDR3 coding sequence is TGTGCCAGCAGTTCTCCGGGACGGGGACGTTACGAGCAGTACTTC. Translating it yields CASSSPGRGRYEQYF. Complete variable domain (other parts from reference TRBV28 and TRBJ2-7): DVKVTQSSRYLVKRTGEKVFLECVQDMDHENMFWYRQDPGLGLRLIYFSYDVKMKEKGDIPEGYSVSREKKERFSLILESASTNQTSMYLCASSSPGRGRYEQYFGPGTRLTVT.

This chain links TRBV6-6 with TRBJ1-5; D is uncertain. This CDR3 is 12 amino acids long. Trimming removed 6 bases from V and 5 bases from J, with 8 bases in between. CDR1 is MNHNY and CDR2 is SVGAGI in the germline V gene (reference sequence). This CDR3 is CASSPQDQPQHF. CDR3 in DNA: TGTGCCAGCAGCCCACAAGATCAGCCCCAGCATTTT.

The chain has TRBV4-3 and TRBJ2-2; 7 nucleotides line up with TRBD1. This CDR3 contains 16 residues. Germline V CDR1 and CDR2: LGHNA, YSLEER. With V trimmed by 4 bases and J by 2 bases, 7 bases remained unmatched. CDR3 loop: CASSRDGTDNTGELFF. The CDR3 DNA is TGCGCCAGCAGCCGAGACGGGACAGATAACACCGGGGAGCTGTTTTTT.

With regard to this clonotype: Sequence at one end of the junction differs from germline and may be a read error. J is TRBJ2-6 and V is TRBV5-1; the D gene is possibly TRBD1 (5 bases). Germline-derived CDR1 and CDR2 are SGHRS and YFSETQ. The CDR3 loop spans 18 amino acids. The CDR3 nucleotides are TGCGCCAGCAGCTTGGGCCTCCGACGTAGCTCTGGGGCCAGCGTCCTGACTTTC. Its protein product is CASSLGLRRSSGASVLTF.

The chain employs TRBV12-3 or TRBV12-4 and TRBJ1-3, with a tentative D call TRBD1 (5 bases). The V and J ends lost 3 bases and 5 bases respectively, with 20 bases between them. This CDR3 spans 17 amino acids. Written as DNA, the CDR3 is TGTGCCAGCAGTTTTGCCTCGGGGCGCTCTCCGCGAAACACCATATATTTT. Its protein is CASSFASGRSPRNTIYF.

The V gene is TRBV20-1, the J gene TRBJ2-3; 8 bases line up with TRBD1. The ends lost 1 base at V and 0 bases at J; junction bases unmatched: 3. Germline V gene sequence: CDR1 DFQATT, CDR2 SNEGSKA (reference sequence). CDR3 length: 15 residues. The CDR3, as DNA: TGCAGTGCTAGAGGGGGGACAGGCAGCACAGATACGCAGTATTTT. This translates into CSARGGTGSTDTQYF.

The chain joins TRBV20-1 to TRBJ2-1; TRBD2 agrees at 9 bases. Germline CDR1 and CDR2: DFQATT and SNEGSKA (reference sequence). V lost 0 bases and J lost 2; bases outside the gene matches: 11. CDR3 length: 18 amino acids. The CDR3 DNA follows: TGCAGTGCTAGAGATAAGCGGGGGGCCTCGCGCGCCTACAATGAGCAGTTCTTC. Protein sequence: CSARDKRGASRAYNEQFF.

Concerning this clonotype itself: An end of the junction does not agree with germline; a read error may underlie this. The chain employs TRBV4-3 and TRBJ2-4; no clear D. Germline V gene sequence: CDR1 LGHNA, CDR2 YSLEER. The CDR3 length is 14 residues. CDR3 amino acids: CASGQEAAKNIQYF. The DNA of the CDR3 is TGCGCCAGCGGCCAAGAAGCAGCCAAAAACATTCAGTACTTC.

This clonotype was found a few times. The rearrangement joins TRBV20-1 to TRBJ2-3; the D gene is possibly TRBD2 (5 bases). This CDR3 comprises 12 residues. V was cut by 7 bases and J by 6 bases, with 14 bases left in between. Germline V gene lookup returns CDR1 DFQATT and CDR2 SNEGSKA (reference sequence). The CDR3: CSVTDSGDTQYF. Here the CDR3 DNA reads TGCAGTGTCACGGATTCGGGGGATACGCAGTATTTT.

This clonotype appeared a few times. The chain combines TRBV20-1 with TRBJ2-4, with TRBD2 as a possible D gene (6 bases). Germline CDR1 is DFQATT and CDR2 is SNEGSKA (reference sequence). Trimming took 7 bases from V and 0 from J, leaving 10 bases between them. CDR3 length: 13 amino acids. The CDR3 protein is CSVKGLAKNIQYF. The CDR3 nucleotides read TGCAGTGTTAAGGGACTAGCCAAAAACATTCAGTACTTC.

The CDR3 region has the DNA TGTGCCAGCAGCTTACTACAGGCGGGCACAGATACGCAGTATTTT. Translating it yields CASSLLQAGTDTQYF. The rearrangement joins TRBV7-2 to TRBJ2-3, with a possible D match to TRBD1 (5 bases). Trimming removed 2 bases at V and 1 base at J, with 10 bases between. The CDR3 contains 15 residues. Germline CDR1 and CDR2: SGHTA and FQGNSA. The entire variable domain, with the rest obtained from reference TRBV7-2 and TRBJ2-3, is as follows: GAGVSQSPSNKVTEKGKDVELRCDPISGHTALYWYRQSLGQGLEFLIYFQGNSAPDKSGLPSDRFSAERTGGSVSTLTIQRTQQEDSAVYLCASSLLQAGTDTQYFGPGTRLTVL.

The table lists this clonotype with a few counts. The V gene is TRBV27, the J gene TRBJ1-1; 11 nucleotides align to TRBD1. Germline V gene data show CDR1 as MNHEY and CDR2 as SMNVEV (reference sequence). The CDR3 is 14 residues long. Losses at the gene ends were 6 bases for V and 5 bases for J; bases not matched to a gene: 5. CDR3 bases: TGTGCCAGCAGATTCGGACAGGGGGCGACTGAAGCTTTCTTT. Its protein product is CASRFGQGATEAFF.

About this clonotype: No conserved phenylalanine or tryptophan is present at the end of the CDR3, so a read error is the likely explanation. The V and J genes are TRBV12-5 and TRBJ2-1; no definite D call. This CDR3 is built from 16 residues. The germline gives CDR1 LGHNT, CDR2 FRNRAP. The V and J ends lost 1 base and 6 bases respectively, with 16 bases between them. The CDR3 DNA follows: TGTGCTAGTGGTTTGGGCTCCAAAAGGGTACCCAATGAGCAGTTCTCC. Translated: CASGLGSKRVPNEQFS.